The 25 T cell receptor beta chains in this list originate from one sample, sequenced in a study of T cells after yellow fever vaccination. TCRdb reanalysed the 5' RACE reads using MiXCR and keeps one entry per CDR3 protein. This sample has roughly 74,000 distinct CDR3 sequences, with roughly 6.9% found just once. The sequences come from CD8+ T cells sorted from PBMCs, collected 4 to 5 days after the first yellow fever vaccination. The origin of the receptors is a man aged 18 to 35 who received the YFV17D yellow fever vaccine.

This clonotype was seen only a few times. J is TRBJ2-5 and V is TRBV7-8, with unresolved D. The CDR3 runs 13 residues. In germline, CDR1 is SGHVS, CDR2 FQNEAQ. The V end was cut by 8 bases, the J end by 1 base, with 11 bases between. The CDR3 nucleotides are TGTGCCAGCCTCTTATGGGGCCAAGAGACCCAGTACTTC. Translation: CASLLWGQETQYF.

The gene calls are TRBV20-1 and TRBJ2-2, with no clear D. This CDR3 contains 11 residues. Trimming cost V 6 bases and J 1 base, with 3 bases left between them. CDR1 is DFQATT, CDR2 SNEGSKA, per germline (reference sequence). The CDR3 reads CSAKNTGELFF. For the CDR3, the DNA is TGCAGTGCGAAGAACACCGGGGAGCTGTTTTTT.

The chain carries TRBV7-9 and TRBJ1-2; D remains unclear. CDR1 is SEHNR and CDR2 is FQNEAQ in the germline V gene (reference sequence). V gave up 5 bases and J gave up 1 base, with 17 bases separating them. CDR3 size: 16 residues. The CDR3: CASSPGLRPNNYGYTF. CDR3 coding DNA: TGTGCCAGCAGCCCCGGGCTACGACCAAATAACTATGGCTACACCTTC. Combining the CDR3 with reference TRBV7-9 and TRBJ1-2 gives the whole variable domain DTGVSQNPRHKITKRGQNVTFRCDPISEHNRLYWYRQTLGQGPEFLTYFQNEAQLEKSRLLSDRFSAERPKGSFSTLEIQRTEQGDSAMYLCASSPGLRPNNYGYTFGSGTRLTVV.

This clonotype came up many times. V and J are TRBV15 and TRBJ2-4, with D uncertain. This CDR3 contains 17 residues. The V and J ends lost 0 bases and 0 bases respectively, with 12 bases between them. The germline gives CDR1 LNHNV, CDR2 YYDKDF (reference sequence). The CDR3 nucleotides read TGTGCCACCAGCAGAGAGGACGGCGGTCTAGCCAAAAACATTCAGTACTTC. It encodes CATSREDGGLAKNIQYF.

There are many counts of this clonotype. V gene TRBV5-6 combines with J gene TRBJ2-4, with D possibly matching TRBD2 (6 bases). This CDR3 comprises 15 residues. The germline V and J ends were trimmed by 4 bases and 1 base, with 12 bases remaining between them. The V gene's germline CDR1 is SGHDT and CDR2 YYEEEE. The CDR3 region is CASSTGGFAKNIQYF. The CDR3 nucleotides are TGTGCCAGCAGCACCGGGGGATTCGCCAAAAACATTCAGTACTTC.

This clonotype was detected ten times or more. The rearrangement joins TRBV29-1 to TRBJ1-3; D uncertain. V lost 3 bases and J 4 bases, leaving 4 bases between the germline ends. The CDR3 runs 11 residues. Germline V CDR1 and CDR2: SQVTM, ANQGSEA. CDR3 DNA: TGCAGCGTTGAGGGAGGAAACACCATATATTTT. Its translation is CSVEGGNTIYF.

This clonotype has a count of ten or more. This chain connects TRBV9 to TRBJ1-4; possible D gene TRBD1, 6 bases. From germline, CDR1 is SGDLS and CDR2 YYNGEE. The CDR3 has 15 residues. V lost 3 bases, J lost 2 bases, and 11 bases lay in between. The CDR3 is CASSGRGLTNEKLFF. The CDR3 DNA reads as TGTGCCAGCAGCGGCCGGGGGCTGACTAATGAAAAACTGTTTTTT.

This chain connects TRBV5-4 to TRBJ2-7; 8 bases map to TRBD2. The V and J ends lost 4 bases and 1 base, in that order; junction bases with no gene match: 4. This CDR3 is built from 14 residues. Germline V gene lookup returns CDR1 SGHNT and CDR2 YYREEE (reference sequence). The DNA for the CDR3 is TGTGCCAGCAGCGCGGGACTAGGGTCCTACGAGCAGTACTTC. Its translation: CASSAGLGSYEQYF.

CDR3 nucleotide sequence: TGCGCCAGCAGCCATAAGACAAGCTCTGGGGCCAACGTCCTGACTTTC. Protein: CASSHKTSSGANVLTF. The V and J genes are TRBV4-1 and TRBJ2-6; D unresolved. Trimming pared 3 bases from V and 0 bases from J, leaving 9 bases between. This CDR3 contains 16 residues. Germline loops: CDR1 MGHRA, CDR2 YSYEKL.

This clonotype was counted between two and nine times. The chain combines TRBV29-1 with TRBJ1-1; D not resolved. Germline V lookup: CDR1 SQVTM, CDR2 ANQGSEA. Deletions cut 3 bases from V and 1 base from J, with 6 bases between. This CDR3 comprises 12 residues. The CDR3 nucleotides are TGCAGCGTTGACAATGGGAACACTGAAGCTTTCTTT. This codes for CSVDNGNTEAFF. Together with reference TRBV29-1 and TRBJ1-1, the CDR3 gives the full variable domain: SAVISQKPSRDICQRGTSLTIQCQVDSQVTMMFWYRQQPGQSLTLIATANQGSEATYESGFVIDKFPISRPNLTFSTLTVSNMSPEDSSIYLCSVDNGNTEAFFGQGTRLTVV.

This clonotype turned up a few times. The chain uses TRBV15 and TRBJ1-2; D call uncertain. V lost 0 bases to trimming and J lost 8 bases, with 13 bases between them. CDR1 is LNHNV, CDR2 YYDKDF, per germline (reference sequence). The length of the CDR3 is 14 residues. The CDR3 DNA reads as TGTGCCACCAGCAGAGAAGGGCAAGGAGAGGGCTACACCTTC. This gives the protein CATSREGQGEGYTF.

This chain connects TRBV5-1 to TRBJ1-1; D is unclear. V was clipped by 1 base and J by 0 bases, with 7 bases between them. Germline V gives CDR1 SGHRS, CDR2 YFSETQ. The CDR3 contains 14 residues. CDR3 sequence reads: CASSLWAMNTEAFF. In DNA form, the CDR3 reads TGCGCCAGCAGCTTGTGGGCCATGAACACTGAAGCTTTCTTT.

By proportion, this clonotype is medium-sized. This chain links TRBV11-2 with TRBJ1-5, with no clear D. V was clipped by 0 bases and J by 4 bases, with 7 bases between them. Germline V gene data show CDR1 as SGHAT and CDR2 as FQNNGV. This CDR3 contains 14 residues. As DNA, the CDR3 is TGTGCCAGCAGCTTAGATGGCGGGAATCAGCCCCAGCATTTT. Translating gives CASSLDGGNQPQHF.

This chain uses TRBV2 with TRBJ1-1, with no clear D. The CDR3 length is 16 residues. Trimming left V 6 bases short and J 1 base short, with 18 bases between. CDR1 and CDR2 from the germline V gene are SNHLY and FYNNEI. The CDR3 region is CASSLSRRGRNTEAFF. The CDR3 coding sequence is TGTGCCAGCAGCCTATCGAGGAGAGGCAGGAACACTGAAGCTTTCTTT.

The J gene is TRBJ2-2, the V gene TRBV12-3 or TRBV12-4, with TRBD1 matching 8 bases. Trimming removed 7 bases from V and 4 bases from J; junction bases left unmatched: 8. The CDR3 covers 15 residues. CDR3: CASTRTGLGTGELFF. In nucleotides, the CDR3 is TGTGCCAGCACCAGGACAGGGCTGGGCACCGGGGAGCTGTTTTTT.

In its sample, this clonotype was seen a few times. This sequence joins TRBV9 and TRBJ2-1; 10 bases are shared with TRBD1. V lost 0 bases to trimming and J lost 8 bases; unmatched junction nucleotides: 2. The CDR3 is 14 amino acids. Germline V lookup: CDR1 SGDLS, CDR2 YYNGEE. Here the CDR3 reads CASSVGDRGDEQFF. CDR3 sequence (DNA): TGTGCCAGCAGCGTAGGGGACAGGGGCGATGAGCAGTTCTTC.

This chain connects TRBV4-1 to TRBJ2-2, with no clear D. This CDR3 comprises 14 residues. Trimming cost V 4 bases and J 3 bases, with 9 bases left between them. In germline, CDR1 is MGHRA, CDR2 YSYEKL. The CDR3 loop reads CASSPLRYTGELFF. The CDR3 bases are TGCGCCAGCAGCCCACTTCGATACACCGGGGAGCTGTTTTTT.

The chain carries TRBV5-1 and TRBJ2-7; D ambiguous. Per the germline V gene, CDR1 is SGHRS and CDR2 is YFSETQ. This CDR3 region has 15 residues. V lost 3 bases and J lost 3, with 16 bases in between. The CDR3 bases are TGCGCCAGCAGCTCTGTCCCGGGTTTCGGCTACGAGCAGTACTTC. This gives the protein CASSSVPGFGYEQYF.

This clonotype came up a few times. The J gene is TRBJ2-3, the V gene TRBV4-3; 9 bases agree with TRBD2. The CDR3 runs 16 residues. Germline CDR1 is LGHNA and CDR2 is YSLEER. V was pared by 3 bases and J by 2 bases, with 6 bases of the junction left unmatched. CDR3 in amino acids: CASSQEAGGTTDTQYF. In DNA, the CDR3 is TGCGCCAGCAGCCAGGAAGCGGGGGGCACCACAGATACGCAGTATTTT.

The chain has TRBV4-2 and TRBJ1-1, with no clear D. Deletions cut 8 bases from V and 4 bases from J, with 20 bases between. The germline gives CDR1 LGHNA, CDR2 YNFKEQ. This CDR3 spans 15 amino acids. This CDR3 reads CASGPGPLGGTEAFF. CDR3 DNA: TGTGCCAGCGGCCCTGGGCCCCTCGGTGGCACTGAAGCTTTCTTT.

The rearrangement links TRBV6-1 to TRBJ1-1, with 8 bases fitting TRBD1. V shed 5 bases, J shed 1 base, and the junction held 9 bases outside the gene matches. The CDR3 sequence is 16 residues long. Germline assignment: CDR1 MNHNS and CDR2 SASEGT. As DNA, the CDR3 is TGTGCCAGCAGTAAACAGACAGGGGCCCGGAACACTGAAGCTTTCTTT. This gives the protein CASSKQTGARNTEAFF.

This clonotype came up many times. The rearrangement joins TRBV30 to TRBJ2-1; unclear D gene. Germline CDR1 is GTSNPN and CDR2 is SVGIG (reference sequence). The CDR3 runs 13 residues. With 2 bases removed from V and 12 bases from J, the gap between germline ends came to 17 bases. CDR3 region: CAWSKRVPVGQFF. The CDR3 bases are TGTGCCTGGAGTAAACGAGTCCCCGTCGGGCAGTTCTTC.

This rearrangement joins TRBV4-1 to TRBJ2-5, with D tentatively TRBD1 (5 bases). The CDR3 consists of 16 residues. V lost 4 bases and J lost 6, with 21 bases in between. Per germline, CDR1 MGHRA and CDR2 YSYEKL. The DNA for the CDR3 is TGCGCCAGCAGCCGGATTCCTTTGGGGCCCCAGAAGACCCAGTACTTC. Protein sequence: CASSRIPLGPQKTQYF.

This clonotype is termed medium-sized (0.01 to 0.1%). The J gene is TRBJ2-1, the V gene TRBV6-4; no reliable D call. Trimming removed 2 bases from V and 2 bases from J, with 10 bases in between. Germline V gene lookup returns CDR1 MRHNA and CDR2 SNTAGT. The CDR3 spans 15 residues. CDR3 sequence: CASSDGTDPYNEQFF. In nucleotides, the CDR3 is TGTGCCAGCAGTGACGGCACGGACCCCTACAATGAGCAGTTCTTC.

This clonotype was picked up many times. The J gene is TRBJ2-7, the V gene TRBV4-3; 9 bases map to TRBD1. CDR1 LGHNA and CDR2 YSLEER come from the germline V gene. This CDR3 has 16 amino acids. Trimming at V came to 0 bases and at J to 4 bases, leaving 7 bases not matched to a gene. The CDR3 sequence: CASSQDSTGGMYEQYF. In nucleotides, the CDR3 is TGCGCCAGCAGCCAAGACTCGACAGGGGGTATGTACGAGCAGTACTTC.